Reported below is one T cell receptor (beta chain). The data derive from a study of blood T cell repertoires in COVID-19. Across the study: PBMCs, B-cell-depleted T cells, or T cells provided the cDNA or gDNA that made up the material.

Assay: immunoSEQ multiplex PCR; the TCRdb copy retains only in-frame clones and omits some. Among approximately 300,000 clones listed, about nine tenths were seen once. CDR1 and CDR2 (germline): KGHSH, LQKENI. Trimming removed 4 bases from V and 7 bases from J; junction bases left unmatched: 9. The CDR3 has 16 residues. The chain is built from TRBV18 and TRBJ1-4; the match to TRBD1 covers 10 bases. The specimen was PBMCs or T cells enriched from blood (not recorded which). This TCR derives from a man in his sixties who had recovered from COVID-19. DNA for the CDR3: TGTGCCAGCTCACGAAACCGGGGACAGGGGCGTGAAAAACTGTTTTTT. Its protein is CASSRNRGQGREKLFF.